The text below deals with one T cell receptor beta chain. When the RNA was reverse transcribed, random hexamers were used with an input of roughly 0.45 to 1 ug. An immunoSEQ multiplex PCR amplified TCR beta CDR3 over 54 Vbeta and 13 Jbeta. TCRdb re-called the immunoSEQ multiplex PCR reads through MiXCR, storing one row per CDR3 protein. The table lists about 130,000 distinct CDR3 sequences, about 95% of them singletons. Per germline, CDR1 LGHNA and CDR2 YNFKEQ. V lost 1 base and J 6 bases, leaving 13 bases between the germline ends. This CDR3 is 15 amino acids long. Sequencing of TCR beta covered CD8+ and CD4+ T cells obtained from blood. Negative isolation was used for CD8+ and CD4+ T cells and FACS enrichment for TEMRA cells. The sample comes from a study of CD8 T cells in Susac syndrome.

The sequence was collected from a human donor in good health. The sample was CD4+ T cells from PBMCs. The chain has TRBV4-2 and TRBJ2-1; maybe TRBD2 (5 bases). The CDR3 sequence is CASSQGSDGVNEQFF. For the CDR3, the DNA is TGTGCCAGCAGCCAAGGATCGGACGGGGTCAATGAGCAGTTCTTC.